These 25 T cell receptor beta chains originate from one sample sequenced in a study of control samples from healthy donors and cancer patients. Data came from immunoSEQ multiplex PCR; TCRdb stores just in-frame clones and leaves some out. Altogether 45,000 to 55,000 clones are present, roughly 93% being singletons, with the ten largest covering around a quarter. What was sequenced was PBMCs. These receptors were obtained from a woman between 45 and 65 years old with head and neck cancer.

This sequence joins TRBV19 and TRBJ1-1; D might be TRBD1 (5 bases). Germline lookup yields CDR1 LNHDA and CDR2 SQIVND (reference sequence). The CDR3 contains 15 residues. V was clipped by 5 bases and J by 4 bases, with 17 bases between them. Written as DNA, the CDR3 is TGTGCCAGTAGTCTTTCGGGGGGAGTGGGCACTGAAGCTTTCTTT. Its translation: CASSLSGGVGTEAFF.

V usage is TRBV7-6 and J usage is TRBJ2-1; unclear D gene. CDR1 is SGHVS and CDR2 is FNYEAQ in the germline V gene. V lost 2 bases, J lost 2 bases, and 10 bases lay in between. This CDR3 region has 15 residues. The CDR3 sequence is CASSLMTDTYNEQFF. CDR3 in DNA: TGTGCCAGCAGCTTAATGACCGATACCTACAATGAGCAGTTCTTC. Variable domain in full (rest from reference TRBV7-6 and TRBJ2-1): GAGVSQSPRYKVTKRGQDVALRCDPISGHVSLYWYRQALGQGPEFLTYFNYEAQQDKSGLPNDRFSAERPEGSISTLTIQRTEQRDSAMYRCASSLMTDTYNEQFFGPGTRLTVL.

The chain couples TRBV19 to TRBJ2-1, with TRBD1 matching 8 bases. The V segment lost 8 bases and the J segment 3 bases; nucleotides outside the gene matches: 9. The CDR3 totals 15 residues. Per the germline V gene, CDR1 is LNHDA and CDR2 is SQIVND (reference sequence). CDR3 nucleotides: TGTGCCAGTCACCAGACAGGGGCGAACTACAATGAGCAGTTCTTC. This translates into CASHQTGANYNEQFF. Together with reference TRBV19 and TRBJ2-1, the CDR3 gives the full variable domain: DGGITQSPKYLFRKEGQNVTLSCEQNLNHDAMYWYRQDPGQGLRLIYYSQIVNDFQKGDIAEGYSVSREKKESFPLTVTSAQKNPTAFYLCASHQTGANYNEQFFGPGTRLTVL.

The chain's CDR3 is CASSLGLAGVLTDTQYF. The DNA of the CDR3 is TGTGCCAGCAGCCTCGGACTAGCGGGAGTCCTCACAGATACGCAGTATTTT. The chain combines TRBV11-2 with TRBJ2-3; the match to TRBD2 covers 13 bases. The V gene end was trimmed by 5 bases and the J gene end by 2 bases; junction bases not matched to a gene: 7. Germline CDR1 SGHAT, CDR2 FQNNGV. The CDR3 covers 17 residues.

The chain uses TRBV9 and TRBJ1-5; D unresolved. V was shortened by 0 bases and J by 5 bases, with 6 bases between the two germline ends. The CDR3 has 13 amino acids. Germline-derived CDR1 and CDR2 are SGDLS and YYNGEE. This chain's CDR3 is CASSVAPDQPQHF. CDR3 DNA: TGTGCCAGCAGCGTAGCGCCCGATCAGCCCCAGCATTTT.

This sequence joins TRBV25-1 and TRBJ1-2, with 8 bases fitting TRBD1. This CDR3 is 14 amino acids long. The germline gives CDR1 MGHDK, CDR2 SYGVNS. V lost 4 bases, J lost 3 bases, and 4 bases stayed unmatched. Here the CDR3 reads CASSGGTGHYGYTF. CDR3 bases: TGTGCCAGCAGTGGAGGGACAGGCCACTATGGCTACACCTTC.

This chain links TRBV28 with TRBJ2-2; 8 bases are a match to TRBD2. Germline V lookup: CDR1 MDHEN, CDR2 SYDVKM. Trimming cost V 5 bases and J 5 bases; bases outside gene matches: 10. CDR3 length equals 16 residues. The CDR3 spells CASSGSGSIGTGELFF. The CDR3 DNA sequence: TGTGCCAGCAGTGGGAGCGGGAGCATCGGGACCGGGGAGCTGTTTTTT.

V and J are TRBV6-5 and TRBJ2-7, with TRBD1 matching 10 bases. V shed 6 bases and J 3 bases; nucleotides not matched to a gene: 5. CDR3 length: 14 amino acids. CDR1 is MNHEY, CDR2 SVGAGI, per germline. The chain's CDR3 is CASRPGTGVYEQYF. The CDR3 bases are TGTGCCAGCAGACCCGGGACAGGGGTCTACGAGCAGTACTTC.

CDR3 DNA sequence: TGTGCCAGCTATGGGGGACAGGGGGCTTCTGAAGCTTTCTTT. Translated: CASYGGQGASEAFF. The rearrangement links TRBV2 to TRBJ1-1; TRBD1 matches 12 bases. The CDR3 is 14 amino acids. V shed 8 bases and J 6 bases; nucleotides not matched to a gene: 7. Germline-derived CDR1 and CDR2 are SNHLY and FYNNEI.

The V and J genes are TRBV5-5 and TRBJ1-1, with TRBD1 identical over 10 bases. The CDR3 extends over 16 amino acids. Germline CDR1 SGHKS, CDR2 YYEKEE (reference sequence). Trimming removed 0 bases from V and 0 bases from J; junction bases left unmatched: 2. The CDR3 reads CASSLGDRGLNTEAFF. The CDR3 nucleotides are TGTGCCAGCAGCTTGGGGGACAGGGGATTGAACACTGAAGCTTTCTTT.

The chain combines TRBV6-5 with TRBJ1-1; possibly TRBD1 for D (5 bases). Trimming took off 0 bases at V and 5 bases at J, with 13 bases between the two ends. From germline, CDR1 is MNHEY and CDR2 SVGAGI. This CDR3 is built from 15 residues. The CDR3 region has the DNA TGTGCCAGCAGTTACTCTATGGGGGTCGGGACTGAAGCTTTCTTT. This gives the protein CASSYSMGVGTEAFF.

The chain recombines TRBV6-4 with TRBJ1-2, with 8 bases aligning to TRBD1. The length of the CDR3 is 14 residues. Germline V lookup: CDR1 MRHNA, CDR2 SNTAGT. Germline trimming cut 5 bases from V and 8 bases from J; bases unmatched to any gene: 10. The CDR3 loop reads CASSYSRDRYGYTF. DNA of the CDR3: TGTGCCAGCAGTTATTCTCGGGACAGGTACGGCTACACCTTC.

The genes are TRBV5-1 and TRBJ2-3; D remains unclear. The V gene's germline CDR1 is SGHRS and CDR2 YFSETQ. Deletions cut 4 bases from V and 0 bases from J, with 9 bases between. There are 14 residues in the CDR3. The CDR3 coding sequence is TGCGCCAGCAGCGTTCCAGTTAGCACAGATACGCAGTATTTT. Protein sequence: CASSVPVSTDTQYF. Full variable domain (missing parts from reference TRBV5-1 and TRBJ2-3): KAGVTQTPRYLIKTRGQQVTLSCSPISGHRSVSWYQQTPGQGLQFLFEYFSETQRNKGNFPGRFSGRQFSNSRSEMNVSTLELGDSALYLCASSVPVSTDTQYFGPGTRLTVL.

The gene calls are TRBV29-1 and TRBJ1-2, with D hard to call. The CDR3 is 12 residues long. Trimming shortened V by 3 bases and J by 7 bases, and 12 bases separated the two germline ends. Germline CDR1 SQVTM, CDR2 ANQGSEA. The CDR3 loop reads CSVELAGGGYTF. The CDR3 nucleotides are TGCAGCGTTGAGCTTGCGGGCGGTGGCTACACCTTC.

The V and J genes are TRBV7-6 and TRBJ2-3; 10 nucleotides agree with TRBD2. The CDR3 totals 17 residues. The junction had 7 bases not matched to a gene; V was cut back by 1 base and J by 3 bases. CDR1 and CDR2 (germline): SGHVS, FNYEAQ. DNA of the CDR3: TGTGCCAGCAGCTTAGTTGAAGGGACTAGCGAAACAGATACGCAGTATTTT. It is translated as CASSLVEGTSETDTQYF.

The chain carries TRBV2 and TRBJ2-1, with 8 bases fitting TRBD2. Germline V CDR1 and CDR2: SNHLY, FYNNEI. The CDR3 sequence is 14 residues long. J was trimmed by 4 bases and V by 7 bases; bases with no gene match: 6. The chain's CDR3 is CASKGLESYNEQFF. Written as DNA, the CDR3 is TGTGCCAGCAAGGGACTAGAATCTTACAATGAGCAGTTCTTC.

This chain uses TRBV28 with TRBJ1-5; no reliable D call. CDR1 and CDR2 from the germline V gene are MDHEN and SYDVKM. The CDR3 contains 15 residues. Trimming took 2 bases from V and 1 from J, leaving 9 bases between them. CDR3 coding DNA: TGTGCCAGCAGTTTAAGCCAGGTCAGCAATCAGCCCCAGCATTTT. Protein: CASSLSQVSNQPQHF.

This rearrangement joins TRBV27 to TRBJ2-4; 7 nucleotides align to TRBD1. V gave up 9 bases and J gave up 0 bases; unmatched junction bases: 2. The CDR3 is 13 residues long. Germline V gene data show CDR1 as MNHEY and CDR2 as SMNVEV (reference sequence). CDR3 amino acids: CASWDRAKNIQYF. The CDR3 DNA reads TGTGCCAGTTGGGACAGAGCCAAAAACATTCAGTACTTC.

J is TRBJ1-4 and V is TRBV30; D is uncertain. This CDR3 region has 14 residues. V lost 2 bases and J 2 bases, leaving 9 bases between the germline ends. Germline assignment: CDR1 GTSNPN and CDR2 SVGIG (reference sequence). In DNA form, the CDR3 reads TGTGCCTGGAGTCCCGGGTTCACTAATGAAAAACTGTTTTTT. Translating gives CAWSPGFTNEKLFF. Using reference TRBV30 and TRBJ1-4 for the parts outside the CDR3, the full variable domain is SQTIHQWPATLVQPVGSPLSLECTVEGTSNPNLYWYRQAAGRGLQLLFYSVGIGQISSEVPQNLSASRPQDRQFILSSKKLLLSDSGFYLCAWSPGFTNEKLFFGSGTQLSVL.

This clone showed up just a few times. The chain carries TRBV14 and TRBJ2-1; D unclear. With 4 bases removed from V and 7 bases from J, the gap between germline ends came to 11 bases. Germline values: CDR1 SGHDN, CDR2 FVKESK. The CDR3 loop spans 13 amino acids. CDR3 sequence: CASSPLDGNEQFF. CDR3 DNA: TGTGCCAGCAGCCCGCTGGACGGGAATGAGCAGTTCTTC.

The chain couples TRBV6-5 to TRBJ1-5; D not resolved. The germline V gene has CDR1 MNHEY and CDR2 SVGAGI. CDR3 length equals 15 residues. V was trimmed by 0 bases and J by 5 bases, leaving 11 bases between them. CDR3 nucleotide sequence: TGTGCCAGCAGTTACTCGGACGGAAGAGATCAGCCCCAGCATTTT. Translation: CASSYSDGRDQPQHF.

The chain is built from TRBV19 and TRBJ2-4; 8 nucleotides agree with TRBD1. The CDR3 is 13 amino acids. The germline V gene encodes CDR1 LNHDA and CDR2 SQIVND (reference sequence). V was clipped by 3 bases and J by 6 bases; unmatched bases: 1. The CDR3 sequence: CASSITGGNIQYF. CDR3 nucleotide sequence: TGTGCCAGTAGTATTACAGGGGGAAACATTCAGTACTTC.

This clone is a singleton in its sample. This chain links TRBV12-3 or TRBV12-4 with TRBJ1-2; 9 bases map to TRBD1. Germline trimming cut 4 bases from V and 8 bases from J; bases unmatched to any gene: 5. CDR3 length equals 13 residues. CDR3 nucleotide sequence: TGTGCCAGCAGTTCCCGGACAGGGGACGGCTACACCTTC. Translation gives CASSSRTGDGYTF.

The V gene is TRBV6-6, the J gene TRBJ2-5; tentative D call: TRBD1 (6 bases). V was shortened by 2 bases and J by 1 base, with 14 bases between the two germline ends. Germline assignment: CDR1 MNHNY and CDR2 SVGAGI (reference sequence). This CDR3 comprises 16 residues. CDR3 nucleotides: TGTGCCAGCAGTTACAGGTTGCGGACAGTCCAAGAGACCCAGTACTTC. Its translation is CASSYRLRTVQETQYF.

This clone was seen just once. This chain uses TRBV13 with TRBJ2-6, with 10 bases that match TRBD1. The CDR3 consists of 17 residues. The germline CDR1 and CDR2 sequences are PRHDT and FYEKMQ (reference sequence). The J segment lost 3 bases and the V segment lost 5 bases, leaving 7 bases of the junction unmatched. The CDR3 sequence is CASSAWDRGIGANVLTF. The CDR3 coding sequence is TGTGCCAGCAGCGCCTGGGACAGGGGAATTGGGGCCAACGTCCTGACTTTC. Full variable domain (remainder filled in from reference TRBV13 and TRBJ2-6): AAGVIQSPRHLIKEKRETATLKCYPIPRHDTVYWYQQGPGQDPQFLISFYEKMQSDKGSIPDRFSAQQFSDYHSELNMSSLELGDSALYFCASSAWDRGIGANVLTFGAGSRLTVL.